Sequencing of this TCR beta chain was carried out in a study of beta chain features in type 1 diabetes. Study in general: The examined sorted cells totaled approximately 100 million across samples.

This clone was observed many times. What it binds is unknown. The study, taken as a whole, reports: The influence of HLA type on TCRB rearrangement stayed undetermined. Researchers report that Type 1 diabetes patients had moderately but significantly shorter TCRB CDR3s across all four CD4+ subsets. cDNA-based sequencing might over-represent cells highly expressing TCR.

Investigators reverse transcribed all isolated RNA, so they sequenced expressed TCRB transcripts. Average reads for naive, central memory and regulatory T cell samples were about 3.57 million. The assay was immunoSEQ multiplex PCR, and TCRdb's table has in-frame clones only and misses some. The sample lists 150,000 to 190,000 clones, 10% occurring once. The sequenced sample was central memory CD4+ T cells from blood. The TCR sequence derives from a man aged 25 to 40 with type 1 diabetes.

The CDR3 sequence: CASSQDSQGGEKLFF. CDR3 sequence (DNA): TGTGCCAGCAGCCAAGATTCACAAGGGGGCGAAAAACTGTTTTTT. V and J are TRBV4-2 and TRBJ1-4; TRBD1 agrees at 7 bases. The CDR3 loop spans 15 amino acids. The germline V gene has CDR1 LGHNA and CDR2 YNFKEQ. With 0 bases clipped from V and 8 bases from J, the junction kept 6 bases outside the gene matches.